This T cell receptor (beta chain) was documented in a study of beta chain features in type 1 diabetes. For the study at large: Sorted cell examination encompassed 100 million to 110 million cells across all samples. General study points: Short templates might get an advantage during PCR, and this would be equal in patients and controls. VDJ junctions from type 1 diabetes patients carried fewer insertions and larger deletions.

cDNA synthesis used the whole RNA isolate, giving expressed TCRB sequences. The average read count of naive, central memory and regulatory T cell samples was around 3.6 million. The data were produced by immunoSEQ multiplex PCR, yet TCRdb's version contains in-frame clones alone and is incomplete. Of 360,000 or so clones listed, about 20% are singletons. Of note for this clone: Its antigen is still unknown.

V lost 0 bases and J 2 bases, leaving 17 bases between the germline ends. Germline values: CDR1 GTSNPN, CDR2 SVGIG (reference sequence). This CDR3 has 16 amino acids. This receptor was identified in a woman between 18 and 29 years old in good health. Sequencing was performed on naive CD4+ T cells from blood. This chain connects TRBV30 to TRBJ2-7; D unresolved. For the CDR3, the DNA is TGTGCCTGGAGTGTTCGCTGGGTCGGGTCGACCTACGAGCAGTACTTC. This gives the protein CAWSVRWVGSTYEQYF.